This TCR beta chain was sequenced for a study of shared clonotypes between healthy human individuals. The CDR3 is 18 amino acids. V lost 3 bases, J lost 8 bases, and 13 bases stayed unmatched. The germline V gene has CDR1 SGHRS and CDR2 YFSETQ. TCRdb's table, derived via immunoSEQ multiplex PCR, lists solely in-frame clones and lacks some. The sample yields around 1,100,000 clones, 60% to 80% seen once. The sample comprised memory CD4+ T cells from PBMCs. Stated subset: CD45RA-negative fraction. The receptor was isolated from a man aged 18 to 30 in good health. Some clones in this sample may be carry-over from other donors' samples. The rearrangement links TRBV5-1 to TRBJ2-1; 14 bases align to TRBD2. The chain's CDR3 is CASSSGLAGGRGYDEQFF. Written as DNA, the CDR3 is TGCGCCAGCAGCTCAGGACTAGCGGGAGGCCGGGGGTACGATGAGCAGTTCTTC.